Listed below are T cell receptor beta chains from one sample, sequenced in a study of shared clonotypes between healthy human individuals. The table came from immunoSEQ multiplex PCR; TCRdb's copy has only in-frame clones and leaves some out. The table shows around 2,000,000 clones, with roughly 94% occurring only once. Sequences were obtained from naive CD4+ T cells sorted from blood. The receptors stem from a man aged 18 to 29 in good health. Both conserved end residues are part of each CDR3. The order of the fields is D gene, V gene, J gene, CDR3 protein, CDR3 DNA. The D gene is left open where the match is weak.

d_call: .; v_call: TRBV10-2; j_call: TRBJ2-1; cdr3_aa: CASSGARHLGWDYNEQFF; cdr3_nt: TGCGCCAGCAGTGGGGCCCGCCACTTGGGGTGGGACTACAATGAGCAGTTCTTC
d_call: TRBD2; v_call: TRBV28; j_call: TRBJ2-5; cdr3_aa: CASSLPSGGVETQYF; cdr3_nt: TGTGCCAGCAGTTTACCTAGCGGGGGGGTAGAGACCCAGTACTTC
d_call: .; v_call: TRBV28; j_call: TRBJ2-2; cdr3_aa: CASSMRNTGELFF; cdr3_nt: TGTGCTAGTAGCATGAGGAACACCGGGGAGCTGTTTTTT
d_call: .; v_call: TRBV27; j_call: TRBJ1-2; cdr3_aa: CATRTGNYGYTF; cdr3_nt: TGTGCCACCCGGACGGGGAACTATGGCTACACCTTC
d_call: .; v_call: TRBV7-2; j_call: TRBJ1-4; cdr3_aa: CASSLGEAKLFF; cdr3_nt: TGTGCCAGCAGCTTAGGGGAGGCAAAACTGTTTTTT
d_call: .; v_call: TRBV5-1; j_call: TRBJ1-1; cdr3_aa: CASSSQLTPNTEAFF; cdr3_nt: TGCGCCAGCAGCTCCCAATTGACACCGAACACTGAAGCTTTCTTT
d_call: TRBD1; v_call: TRBV7-9; j_call: TRBJ1-2; cdr3_aa: CASSLQGALGYTF; cdr3_nt: TGTGCCAGCAGCCTTCAGGGGGCCCTTGGCTACACCTTC
d_call: TRBD2; v_call: TRBV7-2; j_call: TRBJ2-1; cdr3_aa: CASSLNSGRAGYEQFF; cdr3_nt: TGTGCCAGCAGCCTGAATAGCGGGAGGGCCGGGTATGAGCAGTTCTTC
d_call: .; v_call: TRBV30; j_call: TRBJ1-2; cdr3_aa: CAWSDPRVIHYGYTF; cdr3_nt: TGTGCCTGGAGTGACCCCAGGGTCATCCACTATGGCTACACCTTC
d_call: TRBD2; v_call: TRBV6-6; j_call: TRBJ2-3; cdr3_aa: CASSYPTSGRSDTQYF; cdr3_nt: TGTGCCAGCAGTTACCCGACTAGCGGGAGGTCAGATACGCAGTATTTT
d_call: .; v_call: TRBV19; j_call: TRBJ1-2; cdr3_aa: CASSITAGDYGYTF; cdr3_nt: TGTGCCAGTAGTATCACGGCAGGGGATTATGGCTACACCTTC
d_call: TRBD1; v_call: TRBV28; j_call: TRBJ1-5; cdr3_aa: CASSLVTGVGQPQHF; cdr3_nt: TGTGCCAGCAGTTTAGTGACAGGGGTAGGTCAGCCCCAGCATTTT
d_call: .; v_call: TRBV5-6; j_call: TRBJ2-2; cdr3_aa: CASIKQGLFRDTGELFF; cdr3_nt: TGTGCCAGCATCAAACAGGGTCTCTTCCGGGACACCGGGGAGCTGTTTTTT
d_call: .; v_call: TRBV15; j_call: TRBJ2-5; cdr3_aa: CATRASTRIQETQYF; cdr3_nt: TGTGCCACCAGAGCGTCGACGCGGATCCAAGAGACCCAGTACTTC